This TCR beta chain was retrieved from a study of T cells in Graves' hyperthyroidism and ophthalmopathy. Study context: Peripheral blood was obtained at initial diagnosis, preceding any treatment. Study-level findings and limits: The model predicted ophthalmopathy a median roughly six months before onset.

This clonotype was detected only a few times. Antigen: not known. Every diagnosis used clinical symptoms, serum thyroxine and TRAb, thyroid ultrasound and orbital computed tomography. Approximately 10 ml of fresh peripheral blood supplied the PBMCs. Amplified TCR beta CDR3 regions derived from RNA transcripts. During a first-round RT-PCR of the TCR CDR3, the HTBI primer set was used. TCRdb reprocessed the multiplex PCR reads with MiXCR, giving one entry per CDR3 protein. The data show 490,000 or so distinct CDR3 sequences, roughly 21% seen once. The sequence was collected from a man aged 35-49 years with Graves' ophthalmopathy. The sequenced material came from blood.

DNA for the CDR3: TGTGCCAGGCCGGGGACCTACGAGCAGTACTTC. Translation: CARPGTYEQYF. V is TRBV7-4 and J is TRBJ2-7, with D perhaps matching TRBD2 (5 bases). There are 11 residues in the CDR3. V lost 9 bases to trimming and J lost 2 bases, with 8 bases between them. CDR1 SGHVT and CDR2 SQSDAQ come from the germline V gene.